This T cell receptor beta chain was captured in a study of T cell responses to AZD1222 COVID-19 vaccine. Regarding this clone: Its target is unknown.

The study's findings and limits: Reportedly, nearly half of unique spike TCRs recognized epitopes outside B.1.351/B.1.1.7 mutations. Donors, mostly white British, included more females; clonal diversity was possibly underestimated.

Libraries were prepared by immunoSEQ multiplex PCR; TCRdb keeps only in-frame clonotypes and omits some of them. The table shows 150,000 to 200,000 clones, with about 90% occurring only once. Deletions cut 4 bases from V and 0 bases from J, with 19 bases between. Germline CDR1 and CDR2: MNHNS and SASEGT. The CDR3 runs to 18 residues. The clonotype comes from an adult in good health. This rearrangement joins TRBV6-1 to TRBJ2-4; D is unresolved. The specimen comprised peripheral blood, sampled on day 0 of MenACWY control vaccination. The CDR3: CASSGLLQTTLAKNIQYF. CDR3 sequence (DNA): TGTGCCAGCAGTGGTCTTCTACAGACCACGCTAGCCAAAAACATTCAGTACTTC.